This T cell receptor beta chain was recovered during a study of Ad26.COV2.S vaccination and SARS-CoV-2 variants. The data were produced by immunoSEQ multiplex PCR, yet TCRdb's version contains in-frame clones alone and is incomplete. The sample holds a few hundred thousand clones, roughly 87% seen once. Described treatment: 15 to 20 received Ad26.COV2.S at low or high dose, single or two shots; 5 received placebo; per-sample allocation not given. Sampling happened 63 days after the first vaccine or placebo injection. Study findings and constraints: Among vaccine recipients, spike-specific TCR breadth exceeded that of placebo recipients.

In regard to this clone: Its target is unknown.

The length of the CDR3 is 11 residues. Germline lookup yields CDR1 SGHRS and CDR2 YFSETQ. V shed 4 bases and J shed 6 bases, with 4 bases lying between them. The clonotype originates from a person between 18 and 60 years old who received the Ad26.COV2.S COVID-19 vaccine or a placebo. This chain links TRBV5-1 with TRBJ2-2, with no clear D. Source: peripheral blood, taken in a trial of Ad26.COV2.S vaccine versus placebo. The CDR3, as DNA: TGCGCCAGCAGCCGGGCCGGGGAGCTGTTTTTT. Translated, it gives CASSRAGELFF.